This T cell receptor (beta chain) was obtained from a study of blood T cell repertoires in COVID-19 (dated by TCRdb to between 2020 and 2021). Regarding the complete study: Samples from collaborators originated in the United States, Italy and Spain and spanned both the acute and convalescent phases of COVID-19. The sample metadata nearly always contained a de-identified subject ID, COVID-19 status, age in years and sex. HLA class I and class II types, where available, came from metadata supplied by the sample provider rather than from assay-based typing. The prospective study material was composed of cDNA or gDNA derived from T cells, B-cell-depleted T cells, or PBMCs. The repertoires were released in a freely available public database meant as a resource for research on the immune response to SARS-CoV-2. The dataset comprised deeply sampled blood TCRbeta repertoires from subjects exposed to, actively infected with, or recovered from COVID-19. The samples were drawn from two sources: the first 160 participants of the ongoing ImmuneRACE study, and 950 to 1,500 subjects contributed by 6 global collaborators.

Whole blood was collected in K2EDTA tubes by collaborating institutions according to the institutions' own protocols. For TCRbeta analysis, collaborator samples were shipped as frozen whole blood, as isolated PBMCs, or as DNA extracted from either sample type. TCRbeta CDR3 regions were amplified from genomic DNA using the immunoSEQ Assay, a bias-controlled multiplex PCR. The study's own analysis went as follows. The number of nucleated cells in each sample was estimated by amplification of reference gene primers within the assay. Sequence reads were collapsed and filtered to measure the absolute abundance of every unique TCRbeta CDR3 rearrangement. Productive Simpson clonality was computed per sample as the square root of Simpson's diversity index over productive rearrangements. TCRdb holds this immuneACCESS table with in-frame rearrangements only. Some clones are missing; in checked studies, unresolved V genes explain under half, and the rest has no known cause. D and trimming were read from the DNA, whereas the V and J calls and clone size are those reported in that table. The sample includes about 130,000 clones, with just under 85% observed a single time. The ten top clones hold 9.5% to 15% of the sample.

For this chain, trimming is 5 bases at the V end and 2 bases at the J end, and the number of junction bases without a gene match is 3. Including cysteine and phenylalanine, the CDR3 has 14 amino acids. Here the CDR3 DNA is all that survives: 42 bases in frame from base 1. According to the germline V gene, CDR1 reads MNHEY and CDR2 reads SVGAGI. A remark on this clone: No antigen is known for it. Base qualities are not recorded, but no much larger clone differs from it by a single base.

Results and caveats for the whole study, not just this receptor: Clinical and demographic metadata were provided uncurated, with the amount varying by source and participant.

Sequenced input: peripheral blood. The rearrangement joined TRBV6-5 to TRBJ1-3; TRBD1 matches 7 bases in the middle. This receptor was taken from a human donor in a cohort sampled during active COVID-19. DNA sequence: TGTGCCAGCAGTACCGGGACAGCTGGAAACACCATATATTTT. It translates as CASSTGTAGNTIYF.